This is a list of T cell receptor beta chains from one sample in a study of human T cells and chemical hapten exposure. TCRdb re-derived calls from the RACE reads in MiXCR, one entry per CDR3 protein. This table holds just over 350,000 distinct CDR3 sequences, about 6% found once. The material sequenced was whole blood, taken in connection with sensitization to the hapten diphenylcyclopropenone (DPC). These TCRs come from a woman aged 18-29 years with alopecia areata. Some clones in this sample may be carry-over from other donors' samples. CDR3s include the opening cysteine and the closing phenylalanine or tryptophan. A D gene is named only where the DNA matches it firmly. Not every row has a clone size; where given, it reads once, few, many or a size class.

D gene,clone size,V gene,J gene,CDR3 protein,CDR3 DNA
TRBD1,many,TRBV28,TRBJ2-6,CASSLQDRAGANVLTF,TGTGCCAGCAGTTTACAGGACAGGGCTGGGGCCAACGTCCTGACTTTC
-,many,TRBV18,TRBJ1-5,CASSPANSNQPQHF,TGTGCCAGCTCACCAGCGAATAGCAATCAGCCCCAGCATTTT
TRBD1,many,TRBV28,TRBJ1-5,CASRYRGNQPQHF,TGTGCCAGCCGATACAGGGGTAATCAGCCCCAGCATTTT
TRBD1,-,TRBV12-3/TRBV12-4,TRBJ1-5,CASSRQGRPQHF,TGTGCCAGCAGTCGACAGGGGAGGCCCCAGCATTTT
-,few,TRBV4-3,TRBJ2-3,CASSPGSPASSADTQYF,TGCGCCAGCAGCCCGGGATCACCTGCTAGCTCGGCAGATACGCAGTATTTT
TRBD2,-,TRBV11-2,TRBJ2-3,CASSLDFERGGQTDTQYF,TGTGCCAGCAGCTTAGATTTCGAGCGGGGGGGCCAAACAGATACGCAGTATTTT
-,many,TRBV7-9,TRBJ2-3,CASSLGTEPFTDTQYF,TGTGCCAGCAGCCTCGGGACGGAGCCTTTCACAGATACGCAGTATTTT
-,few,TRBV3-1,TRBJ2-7,CASSQNEAGSYEQYF,TGTGCCAGCAGCCAAAACGAAGCCGGATCCTACGAGCAGTACTTC
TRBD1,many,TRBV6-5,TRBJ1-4,CASSYSTGTYEKLFF,TGTGCCAGCAGTTACTCGACAGGGACCTATGAAAAACTGTTTTTT
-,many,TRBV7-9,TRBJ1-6,CASSFRGRDSPLHF,TGTGCCAGCAGCTTCAGGGGCCGGGATTCACCCCTCCACTTT
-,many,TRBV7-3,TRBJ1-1,CASSSRDTAEAFF,TGTGCCAGCAGCTCCAGGGACACCGCAGAAGCTTTCTTT
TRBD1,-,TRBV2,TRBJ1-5,CASSTGAGQPQHF,TGTGCCAGCAGTACAGGGGCAGGGCAGCCCCAGCATTTT
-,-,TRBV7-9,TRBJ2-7,CASSLAGTKSSYEQYF,TGTGCCAGCAGCTTAGCGGGGACAAAGAGCTCCTACGAGCAGTACTTC
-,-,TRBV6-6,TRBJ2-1,CASSDGTRTYNERFF,TGTGCCAGCAGTGATGGGACACGAACCTACAATGAGCGGTTCTTC
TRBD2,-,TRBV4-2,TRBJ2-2,CASSQETPLGVAGGGNDTGELFF,TGTGCCAGCAGCCAAGAAACCCCCCTTGGGGTAGCGGGGGGGGGTAACGACACCGGGGAGCTGTTTTTT
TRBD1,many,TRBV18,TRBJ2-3,CASSPGTGPDTQYF,TGTGCCAGCAGCCCGGGGACAGGGCCAGATACGCAGTATTTT